The sequence of this T cell receptor (beta chain) was determined in a study of beta chain features in type 1 diabetes. Reverse transcribing all isolated RNA meant expressed TCRB transcripts were sequenced. Data came from immunoSEQ multiplex PCR; TCRdb stores just in-frame clones and leaves some out. The sample carries 150,000 to 200,000 clones, roughly 9% recorded once. This CDR3 comprises 14 residues. The germline V gene has CDR1 PRHDT and CDR2 FYEKMQ (reference sequence). V was pared by 3 bases and J by 8 bases, with 7 bases of the junction left unmatched. The source material was central memory CD4+ T cells from blood. V gene TRBV13 combines with J gene TRBJ2-1, with TRBD2 identical over 7 bases. This clonotype originated in a woman younger than 30 in good health. This CDR3 reads CASSLAEGGDEQFF. CDR3 bases: TGTGCCAGCAGCTTGGCGGAGGGAGGGGATGAGCAGTTCTTC.